This T cell receptor beta chain was captured in a study of patients and donors after allogeneic stem cell transplantation. TCRdb used MiXCR to reprocess the RT-PCR reads, holding one entry per CDR3 protein. This table holds roughly 880,000 distinct CDR3 sequences, more than 15% found once. The length of the CDR3 is 13 residues. The V end lost 0 bases, the J end lost 4 bases, and 10 bases lay between the germline ends. Per germline, CDR1 DFQATT and CDR2 SNEGSKA (reference sequence). The material sequenced was blood, either unsorted or a sorted T cell fraction (not recorded which). This TCR derives from a human donor who was either an allogeneic HSCT recipient or a stem cell or donor lymphocyte infusion donor (not recorded which). It is not recorded whose cells these are; they may come from a transplant donor. This sequence joins TRBV20-1 and TRBJ2-7, with no clear D. CDR3 sequence reads: CSAREAEPYEQYF. The CDR3, as DNA: TGCAGTGCTAGAGAGGCGGAGCCTTACGAGCAGTACTTC.